This is a list of T cell receptor beta chains from one sample in a study of blood T cell repertoires in COVID-19. Produced via immunoSEQ multiplex PCR; TCRdb's table is partial and in-frame only. The repertoire holds some 290,000 clones, with about 86% as singletons. The sample was peripheral blood. The receptors derive from a woman aged 25-40 years with COVID-19, enrolled during active disease. The CDR3 runs from the conserved cysteine through the conserved F or W. A D gene is named only where the DNA matches it firmly. Part of the rows lack a size; the others show once, few, many or a class for expanded clones.

d_call	clone_size	j_call	v_call	cdr3_nt	cdr3_aa
-	-	TRBJ1-3	TRBV7-6	TGTGCCAGCAGCTCAGACTTGAACTCTGGAAACACCATATATTTT	CASSSDLNSGNTIYF
TRBD2	once	TRBJ2-7	TRBV2	TGTGCCAGTAGAGCACTAGCGGGCTACGAGCAGTACTTC	CASRALAGYEQYF
TRBD1	-	TRBJ2-5	TRBV12-3/TRBV12-4	TGTGCCAGCATCCCACAGGGGGAAGAGACCCAGTACTTC	CASIPQGEETQYF
TRBD1	-	TRBJ1-2	TRBV14	TGTGCCAGCAGCCAAGGGAAGGACAGGGGTAGCTATGGCTACACCTTC	CASSQGKDRGSYGYTF
-	few	TRBJ2-2	TRBV4-2	TGTGCCAGCAGCCTGACTGGGGGCCTCGATAACACCGGGGAGCTGTTTTTT	CASSLTGGLDNTGELFF
TRBD1	-	TRBJ2-7	TRBV15	TGTGCCACCAGCAGAGGCCCGACAGGGGTTAACGAGCAGTACTTC	CATSRGPTGVNEQYF
-	-	TRBJ1-5	TRBV6-6	TGTGCCAGCAGTTACAGGGACTCATCTCAGCCCCAGCATTTT	CASSYRDSSQPQHF
TRBD1	-	TRBJ1-6	TRBV5-1	TGCGCCAGCAGCTTAATGGCAGGGGGGAATTCACCCCTCCACTTT	CASSLMAGGNSPLHF
-	-	TRBJ1-3	TRBV2	TGTGCCAGCCGTTCGGGATCGGGAAACACCATATATTTT	CASRSGSGNTIYF
TRBD1	-	TRBJ2-7	TRBV27	TGTGCCAGCAGTTTTTCAGGGGGCTACGAGCAGTACTTC	CASSFSGGYEQYF
-	-	TRBJ2-5	TRBV4-2	TGTGCCAGCAGCTCCCTGCGGTGGGAGACCCAGTACTTC	CASSSLRWETQYF
TRBD1	-	TRBJ1-4	TRBV2	TGTGCCAGCAGACGGACAGGGGCTAATGAAAAACTGTTTTTT	CASRRTGANEKLFF
-	-	TRBJ2-7	TRBV7-6	TGTGCCAGCAGCTTAGAGGGCAGGGGTCACGAGCAGTACTTC	CASSLEGRGHEQYF
TRBD1	-	TRBJ1-1	TRBV5-6	TGTGCCAGCAGCTTGCGGACAGGGGCCCTATTTGAAGCTTTCTTT	CASSLRTGALFEAFF
-	-	TRBJ1-1	TRBV11-2	TGTGCCAGCAGCGGACACTTAACAGGGATGAACACTGAAGCTTTCTTT	CASSGHLTGMNTEAFF
TRBD1	once	TRBJ1-4	TRBV5-4	TGTGCCAGCAGCTGGACAGGGAAGGGGGCAACTAATGAAAAACTGTTTTTT	CASSWTGKGATNEKLFF
TRBD2	-	TRBJ2-1	TRBV7-6	TGTGCCAGCAGCTTCGAAGCGGGGGGCTCCTACAATGAGCAGTTCTTC	CASSFEAGGSYNEQFF
TRBD2	few	TRBJ2-1	TRBV27	TGTGCCAGCAGTTTATGGGAGGGTTACAATGAGCAGTTCTTC	CASSLWEGYNEQFF
-	-	TRBJ2-2	TRBV5-8	TGTGCCAGCAGCGTGACTAGGTCGAACACCGGGGAGCTGTTTTTT	CASSVTRSNTGELFF
-	-	TRBJ1-4	TRBV19	TGTGCCAGTAGTACCAAAGGGGGGGTCCAGGAAAAACTGTTTTTT	CASSTKGGVQEKLFF
TRBD1	-	TRBJ1-2	TRBV6-5	TGTGCCAGCAGTTACGGTCAGGGGGCCCTTAACTATGGCTACACCTTC	CASSYGQGALNYGYTF
TRBD1	once	TRBJ2-1	TRBV14	TGTGCCAGCAGCCAAGTGTCGGGACAGGGCAGCAAGGAGCAGTTCTTC	CASSQVSGQGSKEQFF
-	-	TRBJ2-2	TRBV7-9	TGTGCCAGCAGCTTGGCTCGGAACACCGGGGAGCTGTTTTTT	CASSLARNTGELFF
TRBD1	-	TRBJ2-7	TRBV28	TGTGCCAGCAGTTCCACAGGGGAAGTATGGGACGAGCAGTACTTC	CASSSTGEVWDEQYF
TRBD2	-	TRBJ2-2	TRBV5-1	TGCGCCAGCAGCCCGCGGCCAGCGGGGGGGCCGAACACCGGGGAGCTGTTTTTT	CASSPRPAGGPNTGELFF
TRBD2	-	TRBJ2-1	TRBV19	TGTGCCAGTAGTATCGGGCGGGGGGGTTACAATGAGCAGTTCTTC	CASSIGRGGYNEQFF
TRBD1	few	TRBJ2-7	TRBV12-3/TRBV12-4	TGTGCCAGCAGGGGGACAGGGGCCTACGAGCAGTACTTC	CASRGTGAYEQYF
TRBD2	-	TRBJ2-4	TRBV3-1/TRBV3-2	TGTGCCAGCAGCGGACTAGCGGGGGGGCCGGACAAAAACATTCAGTACTTC	CASSGLAGGPDKNIQYF
TRBD1	-	TRBJ1-5	TRBV15	TGTGCCACCAGCTCTGGACAGGGAGGTTATCAGCCCCAGCATTTT	CATSSGQGGYQPQHF
TRBD1	once	TRBJ1-1	TRBV5-5	TGTGCCAGCAGCTTATTGACAGGGGGCTTCGCTGAAGCTTTCTTT	CASSLLTGGFAEAFF
-	once	TRBJ2-7	TRBV29-1	TGCAGCGTTGATTCCGAGAACTACGAGCAGTACTTC	CSVDSENYEQYF
-	-	TRBJ1-1	TRBV3-1/TRBV3-2	TGTGCCAGCAGCCGATCCCGGAGGTATCGGAACACTGAAGCTTTCTTT	CASSRSRRYRNTEAFF
-	-	TRBJ2-7	TRBV18	TGTGCCAGCTCCCTGGGAGTAGGGAGAGACGAGCAGTACTTC	CASSLGVGRDEQYF
TRBD1	-	TRBJ1-2	TRBV6-5	TGTGCCAGCAGTTCCCCAGGGGGCGCCGGCTACACCTTC	CASSSPGGAGYTF
-	-	TRBJ2-1	TRBV9	TGTGCCAGCAGCCTACGAGGGGGGGCCTCCTACAATGAGCAGTTCTTC	CASSLRGGASYNEQFF
-	-	TRBJ1-2	TRBV7-8	TGTGCCAGCAGCCCCGGCAAGGGGCGTGGCTACACCTTC	CASSPGKGRGYTF
-	-	TRBJ1-1	TRBV25-1	TGTGCCAGCAGTGGAGACAGGATTGGAACTGAAGCTTTCTTT	CASSGDRIGTEAFF
TRBD1	-	TRBJ2-7	TRBV11-3	TGTGCCAGCAGCAAGGGGGCGGTTTACGAGCAGTACTTC	CASSKGAVYEQYF
TRBD2	few	TRBJ2-3	TRBV6-2/TRBV6-3	TGTGCCAGCAGTCGGCGGGGGGGCCCATCAGTTACGCAGTATTTT	CASSRRGGPSVTQYF
-	-	TRBJ2-7	TRBV5-1	TGCGCCAGCAGCTCCACCCGTTCCAGCGTCTTCTCCTACGAGCAGTACTTC	CASSSTRSSVFSYEQYF
-	-	TRBJ2-3	TRBV5-1	TGCGCCAGCAGCTTGGAGGCTGAGGGAGATACGCAGTATTTT	CASSLEAEGDTQYF
-	-	TRBJ2-2	TRBV6-1	TGTGCCAGCAGTGAAGGGACAGCTGCAGCGAACACCGGGGAGCTGTTTTTT	CASSEGTAAANTGELFF
TRBD2	-	TRBJ2-7	TRBV18	TGTGCCAGCTCACCGGGAGGGGACCTGCGCCACGAGCAGTACTTC	CASSPGGDLRHEQYF
-	-	TRBJ2-7	TRBV12-3/TRBV12-4	TGTGCCAGCACAGGGCTTAATCCCTACGAGCAGTACTTC	CASTGLNPYEQYF
TRBD1	few	TRBJ1-5	TRBV7-9	TGTGCCAGCAGCCTCGACAGGGGGCGAGGCAATCAGCCCCAGCATTTT	CASSLDRGRGNQPQHF
-	-	TRBJ1-5	TRBV5-1	TGCGCCAGCAGCCTGGAGGTGGGGGGGAGTCAGCCCCAGCATTTT	CASSLEVGGSQPQHF
-	-	TRBJ1-1	TRBV20-1	TGCAGTGCTATATGGGTGTCGGAGGCTTTCTTT	CSAIWVSEAFF
TRBD1	-	TRBJ2-2	TRBV5-1	TGCGCCAGCAGCTTTTGGACAGGGAGGACCGGGGAGCTGTTTTTT	CASSFWTGRTGELFF
-	-	TRBJ2-5	TRBV18	TGTGCCAGCTCACCCGGGGGATCGGAGACCCAGTACTTC	CASSPGGSETQYF
TRBD1	-	TRBJ2-7	TRBV5-1	TGCGCCAGCAGCTTGACCGGGACAGGGAGCGAGCAGTACTTC	CASSLTGTGSEQYF
-	-	TRBJ2-2	TRBV6-5	TGTGCCAGCAGTTTCGGGTGGTTGCGGGGCACCGGGGAGCTGTTTTTT	CASSFGWLRGTGELFF